This entry lists 26 T cell receptor beta chains sequenced from one sample in a study of T cells in women clearing cervical HPV infection. Assay used: immunoSEQ multiplex PCR; TCRdb lists only in-frame clones, some missing. This sample's table reports about 34,000 clones. Sequencing was done on a sample of blood buffy coat. The receptor source for this set is a woman between 18 and 75 years old with a cervical HPV16 infection that either progressed to CIN3+ or cleared (not recorded which).

In regard to this clone: Read data end 3 residues before the CDR3 end; the end is taken from the germline J gene. The chain joins TRBV7-8 to TRBJ1-1; TRBD1 might be the D (6 bases). The V end was cut by 3 bases, the J end by 5 bases, with 10 bases between. Germline values: CDR1 SGHVS, CDR2 FQNEAQ. The CDR3 spans 13 residues. The sequenced CDR3 bases are TGTGCCAGCAGCTTGGGGGCACGGACTGAA. It translates to CASSLGARTE. The full CDR3 protein is CASSLGARTEAFF.

Comments on this clone: The read halts 3 residues ahead of the CDR3 end, with the missing end drawn from the germline J gene. The V gene is TRBV6-1, the J gene TRBJ2-2; no clear D. Looked up from germline, CDR1 is MNHNS and CDR2 is SASEGT. The V end lost 1 base, the J end lost 5 bases, and 8 bases lay between the germline ends. The CDR3 consists of 14 residues. The CDR3 bases that were read are TGTGCCAGCAGTGAAGAGATAGGGACCGGGGAG. The encoded protein is CASSEEIGTGE. The entire CDR3 is CASSEEIGTGELFF.

A remark on this clone: The CDR3 end is not reached by the read, which stops 3 residues before it; the germline J gene fills it in. This chain uses TRBV18 with TRBJ1-5, with 7 bases aligning to TRBD1. CDR3 length: 15 amino acids. With V trimmed by 5 bases and J by 3 bases, 7 bases remained unmatched. Per the germline V gene, CDR1 is KGHSH and CDR2 is LQKENI. Incomplete CDR3 DNA: TGTGCCAGCTCAACCACAGGGGTGGACAATCAGCCC. Translated, it gives CASSTTGVDNQP. The whole CDR3 protein reads CASSTTGVDNQPQHF.

On this clone: The CDR3 end lies 3 residues beyond the end of the read and is filled in from the germline J gene. This chain links TRBV20-1 with TRBJ2-7; TRBD2 matches 8 bases. The CDR3 is made up of 12 amino acids. V lost 6 bases to trimming and J lost 3 bases; unmatched junction nucleotides: 4. Germline V gene data show CDR1 as DFQATT and CDR2 as SNEGSKA (reference sequence). The sequenced part of the CDR3 DNA is TGCAGTGCAACCGGGACTAGCTACGAG. This sequence encodes CSATGTSYE. The whole CDR3 region reads CSATGTSYEQYF.

Comment on this clone: Other DNA variants within this sample encode the same CDR3. CDR3 loop: CASSLSKGSYEQYF. The sequenced part of the CDR3 DNA is TGTGCCAGCAGCTTGTCAAAGGGGTCCTACGAG. The chain employs TRBV7-2 and TRBJ2-7; tentatively, D is TRBD1 (5 bases). The CDR3 goes on 3 residues after the read ends, and that part is filled in from the germline J gene. The CDR3 contains 14 residues. Per the germline V gene, CDR1 is SGHTA and CDR2 is FQGNSA. Trimming shortened V by 3 bases and J by 1 base, and 10 bases separated the two germline ends.

Regarding this clone: The CDR3 end is not reached by the read, which stops 3 residues before it; the germline J gene fills it in. The rearrangement joins TRBV5-1 to TRBJ2-3; D not certain. V was trimmed by 0 bases and J by 4 bases, leaving 9 bases between them. This CDR3 is 14 amino acids long. Germline CDR1 is SGHRS and CDR2 is YFSETQ. The CDR3: CASSLAGSADTQYF. The sequenced CDR3 bases are TGCGCCAGCAGCTTGGCCGGGTCGGCAGATACG. Together with reference TRBV5-1 and TRBJ2-3, the CDR3 gives the full variable domain: KAGVTQTPRYLIKTRGQQVTLSCSPISGHRSVSWYQQTPGQGLQFLFEYFSETQRNKGNFPGRFSGRQFSNSRSEMNVSTLELGDSALYLCASSLAGSADTQYFGPGTRLTVL.

Details on this clone: From the germline J gene comes the end of the CDR3, since the read stops 3 residues before it. The chain carries TRBV7-3 and TRBJ2-2; TRBD1 matches 8 bases. Germline values: CDR1 SGHTA, CDR2 FQGTGA. The CDR3 spans 17 residues. CDR3 bases read: TGTGCCAGCAGCGCGACAGGGGCACTTAGGGCTAATGAAAAG. Residues: CASSATGALRANEK. The whole CDR3 is CASSATGALRANEKLFF.

CDR3 sequence: CASNQGRSTGELFF. Partial CDR3 DNA: TGTGCCAGTAATCAGGGAAGGAGCACCGGGGAG. The V and J genes are TRBV19 and TRBJ2-2, with D maybe TRBD1 (5 bases). The sequence runs out 3 residues before the end of the CDR3; the remainder is reconstructed from the germline J gene. Between the trimmed V and J ends, which lost 7 bases and 4 bases, there was a span of 13 bases. CDR3 size: 14 residues. Germline-derived CDR1 and CDR2 are LNHDA and SQIVND (reference sequence). The full variable domain, with the rest looked up from reference TRBV19 and TRBJ2-2, is DGGITQSPKYLFRKEGQNVTLSCEQNLNHDAMYWYRQDPGQGLRLIYYSQIVNDFQKGDIAEGYSVSREKKESFPLTVTSAQKNPTAFYLCASNQGRSTGELFFGEGSRLTVL.

As concerns this clone: The CDR3 extends 3 residues past the end of the read, so its final part is completed from the germline J gene. The V gene is TRBV6-2 or TRBV6-3, the J gene TRBJ1-4; D ambiguous. The CDR3 covers 14 residues. Trimming took off 4 bases at V and 5 bases at J, with 11 bases between the two ends. Germline assignment: CDR1 MNHEY and CDR2 SVGEGT. CDR3 bases read: TGTGCCAGCAGTTCGGGGATCGGAAATGAAAAA. Translation gives CASSSGIGNEK. In full, the CDR3 is CASSSGIGNEKLFF.

On this clone itself: The read is 3 residues too short to cover the CDR3 end, so that end is filled in from the germline J gene. The chain is built from TRBV6-1 and TRBJ1-6; D remains ambiguous. Germline V gene data show CDR1 as MNHNS and CDR2 as SASEGT. V lost 3 bases and J 7 bases, leaving 7 bases between the germline ends. The CDR3 consists of 13 residues. CDR3 DNA, as far as it was read: TGTGCCAGCAGTGATCTATACAATTCACCC. Protein product: CASSDLYNSP. The complete CDR3 reads CASSDLYNSPLHF.

Notes on this clone: Read data end 3 residues before the CDR3 end; the end is taken from the germline J gene. V usage is TRBV20-1 and J usage is TRBJ2-5; D uncertain. V was trimmed by 3 bases and J by 1 base, leaving 3 bases between them. The V gene's germline CDR1 is DFQATT and CDR2 SNEGSKA (reference sequence). The CDR3 extends over 11 amino acids. CDR3 residues: CSASIQETQYF. The CDR3 bases that were read are TGCAGTGCTAGCATCCAAGAGACC.

On this clone itself: The read ends 3 residues early relative to the CDR3; the germline J gene fills the gap. The chain uses TRBV7-6 and TRBJ1-1, with 7 bases that match TRBD1. The CDR3 runs 14 residues. Trimming took 5 bases from V and 3 from J; bases not matched to a gene: 6. Germline CDR1 and CDR2: SGHVS and FNYEAQ. The CDR3 protein is CASSQGTGDTEAFF. The sequenced CDR3 bases are TGTGCCAGCAGCCAAGGAACAGGGGACACTGAA. Together with reference TRBV7-6 and TRBJ1-1, the CDR3 gives the full variable domain: GAGVSQSPRYKVTKRGQDVALRCDPISGHVSLYWYRQALGQGPEFLTYFNYEAQQDKSGLPNDRFSAERPEGSISTLTIQRTEQRDSAMYRCASSQGTGDTEAFFGQGTRLTVV.

In the case of this clone: The CDR3 end falls 3 residues outside the read, so it is completed with the germline J gene. This chain uses TRBV5-4 with TRBJ2-2; possibly TRBD2 for D (5 bases). In germline, CDR1 is SGHNT, CDR2 YYREEE (reference sequence). V was pared by 4 bases and J by 6 bases, with 10 bases between. The CDR3 totals 13 residues. The CDR3 bases that were read are TGTGCCAGCAGCCCACGCGGGCCCGGGGAG. Translation: CASSPRGPGE. The entire CDR3 reads CASSPRGPGELFF.

Regarding this clone: The read comes to an end 3 residues before the CDR3 does, leaving the germline J gene to fill in the end. The V gene is TRBV30, the J gene TRBJ2-7; 8 bases match TRBD2. After removal of 7 bases from V and 0 bases from J, the junction contained 5 bases not matched to a gene. CDR1 is GTSNPN and CDR2 is SVGIG in the germline V gene (reference sequence). The CDR3 is 13 residues long. This CDR3 is CAYSGTSSYEQYF. CDR3 DNA, as far as it was read: TGTGCCTACTCCGGGACTAGCTCCTACGAG.

A remark on this clone: The CDR3 goes on 3 residues after the read ends, and that part is filled in from the germline J gene. J is TRBJ1-6 and V is TRBV2; D remains unclear. Trimming took 0 bases from V and 5 from J, leaving 5 bases between them. The CDR3 totals 14 residues. CDR1 SNHLY and CDR2 FYNNEI come from the germline V gene. CDR3 loop: CASSEAGDNSPLHF. CDR3 DNA, as far as it was read: TGTGCCAGCAGTGAAGCCGGGGATAATTCACCC.

Comments on this clone: The CDR3 goes on 3 residues after the read ends, and that part is filled in from the germline J gene. V usage is TRBV30 and J usage is TRBJ2-3; perhaps TRBD1 as D (5 bases). The CDR3 runs 15 residues. Germline V gene lookup returns CDR1 GTSNPN and CDR2 SVGIG (reference sequence). The V end lost 3 bases, the J end lost 4 bases, and 17 bases lay between the germline ends. The CDR3 here is CAWRHQGGAPDTQYF. Partial CDR3 DNA: TGTGCCTGGAGGCACCAGGGTGGGGCCCCAGATACG.

For this clone: The sequenced fragment ends 3 residues before the CDR3 boundary, so the rest is inferred from the germline J gene. The rearrangement links TRBV2 to TRBJ2-7; no firm D call. Germline V gives CDR1 SNHLY, CDR2 FYNNEI. The V and J ends lost 6 bases and 3 bases respectively, with 15 bases between them. CDR3 length: 14 amino acids. The CDR3 DNA, read in part, is TGTGCCAGCAGCCCGGGTTCTCGTAACTACGAG. It is translated as CASSPGSRNYE. The whole CDR3 reads CASSPGSRNYEQYF.

Remarks on this clone: The read finishes 3 residues shy of the CDR3 end, and the germline J gene is used to complete it. The genes are TRBV7-2 and TRBJ2-1, with TRBD1 identical over 7 bases. Germline lookup yields CDR1 SGHTA and CDR2 FQGNSA. J gave up 3 bases and V 2 bases, and 4 bases lay outside the gene matches. CDR3 size: 15 residues. The part of the CDR3 DNA that was read is TGTGCCAGCAGCTTATTGGGACAGTACTACAATGAG. This translates into CASSLLGQYYNE. The full CDR3 protein reads CASSLLGQYYNEQFF. Full variable domain (outside the CDR3, taken from reference TRBV7-2 and TRBJ2-1): GAGVSQSPSNKVTEKGKDVELRCDPISGHTALYWYRQSLGQGLEFLIYFQGNSAPDKSGLPSDRFSAERTGGSVSTLTIQRTQQEDSAVYLCASSLLGQYYNEQFFGPGTRLTVL.

Partial CDR3 DNA: TGTGCCAGCAGCTTAGCGAGGGGAGCGTTGGAGACC. Protein sequence: CASSLARGALET. The CDR3 in its entirety is CASSLARGALETQYF. This sequence joins TRBV7-6 and TRBJ2-5; D may match TRBD1 or TRBD2 (5 bases each). The read is 3 residues too short to cover the CDR3 end, so that end is filled in from the germline J gene. The CDR3 contains 15 residues. V was cut by 0 bases and J by 5 bases, with 13 bases left in between. CDR1 and CDR2 from the germline V gene are SGHVS and FNYEAQ.

Turning to this clone: The sequence runs out 3 residues before the end of the CDR3; the remainder is reconstructed from the germline J gene. The rearrangement joins TRBV20-1 to TRBJ2-4, with TRBD2 matching over 9 bases. Germline assignment: CDR1 DFQATT and CDR2 SNEGSKA (reference sequence). The V segment lost 3 bases and the J segment 7 bases; nucleotides outside the gene matches: 13. The CDR3 spans 16 residues. The sequenced part of the CDR3 DNA is TGCAGTGCTAGGGATAGCGGGGGCCCCTTCCCCAACATT. Protein: CSARDSGGPFPNI. Given in full, the CDR3 is CSARDSGGPFPNIQYF.

About this clone itself: The read terminates 3 residues before the CDR3 end, so the remaining end is supplied by the germline J gene. This chain connects TRBV11-2 to TRBJ2-4; D is ambiguous. CDR3 length: 15 amino acids. The V and J ends lost 4 bases and 0 bases respectively, with 10 bases between them. Germline CDR1 reads SGHAT; CDR2 reads FQNNGV. The CDR3 sequence: CASSSRLLAKNIQYF. The sequenced CDR3 bases are TGTGCCAGCAGCTCCCGACTTTTAGCCAAAAACATT.

On this clone itself: The CDR3 extends 3 residues past the end of the read, so its final part is completed from the germline J gene. The rearrangement links TRBV6-2 or TRBV6-3 to TRBJ2-7; 9 bases align to TRBD2. V shed 9 bases and J 3 bases; nucleotides not matched to a gene: 3. The CDR3 is 12 amino acids. The germline CDR1 and CDR2 sequences are MNHEY and SVGEGT. Incomplete CDR3 DNA: TGTGCCAGTCGGACTAGCGTCTACGAG. This encodes CASRTSVYE. The entire CDR3 sequence reads CASRTSVYEQYF.

Details on this clone: The CDR3 is cut off 3 residues early in the read; its end comes from the germline J gene. The chain joins TRBV5-1 to TRBJ1-1, with 9 bases aligning to TRBD1. Germline loops: CDR1 SGHRS, CDR2 YFSETQ. There are 15 residues in the CDR3. Unmatched junction bases numbered 8, after V lost 3 bases and J lost 5 bases. Partial CDR3 DNA: TGCGCCAGCAGCTGGGGGGACAGGGCGGGGACTGAA. Protein sequence: CASSWGDRAGTE. The full-length CDR3 reads as CASSWGDRAGTEAFF.

Note on this clone: The sequenced fragment ends 3 residues before the CDR3 boundary, so the rest is inferred from the germline J gene. The chain combines TRBV18 with TRBJ2-4, with a tentative D call TRBD2 (5 bases). Per the germline V gene, CDR1 is KGHSH and CDR2 is LQKENI. This CDR3 spans 12 amino acids. V shed 2 bases and J shed 6 bases, with 5 bases lying between them. CDR3 residues: CASSPAGNIQYF. CDR3 DNA (partial): TGTGCCAGCTCACCAGCGGGAAACATT.

Concerning this clone: The read stops 3 residues short of the end of the CDR3; the missing end is completed from the germline J gene. The chain has TRBV30 and TRBJ1-1; D possibly corresponds to TRBD1 (5 bases). V lost 2 bases, J lost 4 bases, and 14 bases lay in between. The CDR3 sequence is 14 residues long. Germline V gene sequence: CDR1 GTSNPN, CDR2 SVGIG (reference sequence). The part of the CDR3 DNA that was read is TGTGCCTGGAGTTGGGAGGGGAAGGGCACTGAA. This codes for CAWSWEGKGTE. The CDR3 in its entirety is CAWSWEGKGTEAFF.

Of note for this clone: The read ends 3 residues before the CDR3 terminus; that terminus is restored from the germline J gene. The chain uses TRBV19 and TRBJ2-1; D may be TRBD1 (7 bases). Looked up from germline, CDR1 is LNHDA and CDR2 is SQIVND (reference sequence). Trimming took 7 bases from V and 9 from J, leaving 16 bases between them. This CDR3 contains 13 residues. The covered CDR3 bases are TGTGCCAGTATGGTAGGGGGCGGGACTGAG. Its translation is CASMVGGGTE. The complete CDR3 sequence is CASMVGGGTEQFF.